Included here is one T cell receptor beta chain sequence, with context. Its antigen is unidentified. The same CDR3 arises from other DNA sequences in this sample as well. TCRdb keeps only in-frame clones here, not all; method: immunoSEQ multiplex PCR. In the table there are tens of thousands of clones, roughly 93% of which are singletons. The data derive from a study of OX40 agonist ivuxolimab in advanced cancers. Overall study findings and caveats: More expanded clones were seen, on average, in CD8+ T cells than in CD4+. Some nonresponders additionally presented with little normalized T-cell clonal expansion.

Germline CDR1 and CDR2: MGHRA and YSYEKL. Losses at the gene ends were 0 bases for V and 4 bases for J; bases not matched to a gene: 4. The CDR3 runs 16 residues. The rearrangement uses TRBV4-1 and TRBJ2-1; 9 bases map to TRBD2. This specimen was CD4+ or CD8+ T cells sorted from blood, taken in a trial of the OX40 agonist ivuxolimab. The sequence came from an adult with an advanced solid tumor such as melanoma, head and neck, liver or kidney cancer. For the CDR3, the DNA is TGCGCCAGCAGCCAAGAGGGGCTAGCGGGGTACAATGAGCAGTTCTTC. This sequence encodes CASSQEGLAGYNEQFF.